This TCR beta chain was captured in a study of T cell repertoires in cytomegalovirus infection. This clonotype was observed a few times. TCRdb re-analysed the reads in MiXCR, keeping a single row per CDR3 protein. The sample lists about 190,000 distinct CDR3 sequences, 28% occurring once. The V gene's germline CDR1 is SNHLY and CDR2 FYNNEI. The CDR3 loop spans 14 amino acids. Trimming removed 11 bases at V and 4 bases at J, with 18 bases between. The chain couples TRBV2 to TRBJ1-5; D possibly corresponds to TRBD1 (5 bases). This receptor was taken from a human donor in good health (CMV status not recorded). Some clones in this sample may be carry-over from other donors' samples. The sample comprised PBMCs. DNA for the CDR3: TGTGCCTCAACGGCGTGGGACCCTAATCAGCCCCAGCATTTT. It is translated as CASTAWDPNQPQHF.